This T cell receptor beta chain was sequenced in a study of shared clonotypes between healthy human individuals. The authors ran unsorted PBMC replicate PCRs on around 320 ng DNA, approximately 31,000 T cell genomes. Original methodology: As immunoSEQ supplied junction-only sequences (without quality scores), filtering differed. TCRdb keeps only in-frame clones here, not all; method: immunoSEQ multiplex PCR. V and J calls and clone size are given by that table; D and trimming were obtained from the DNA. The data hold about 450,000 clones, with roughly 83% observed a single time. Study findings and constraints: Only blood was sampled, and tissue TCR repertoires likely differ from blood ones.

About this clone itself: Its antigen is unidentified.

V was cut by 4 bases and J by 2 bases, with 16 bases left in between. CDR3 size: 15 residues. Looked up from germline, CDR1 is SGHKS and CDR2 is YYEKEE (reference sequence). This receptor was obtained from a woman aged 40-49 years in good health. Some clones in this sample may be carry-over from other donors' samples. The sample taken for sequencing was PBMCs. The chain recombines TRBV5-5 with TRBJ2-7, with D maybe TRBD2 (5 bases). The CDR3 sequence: CASSPSSGVPYEQYF. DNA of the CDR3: TGTGCCAGCAGCCCTAGCAGCGGAGTGCCCTACGAGCAGTACTTC.